This entry features one T cell receptor beta chain sequence. The antigen is unknown. The data were obtained in a study of lymphopenia after photon versus proton radiotherapy. Study outcomes and limitations: In patients who died, overall survival fell as post-nadir TCR diversity dropped more. Authors raise, but do not show, better survival with proton therapy. Under photons, naive T cells and diversity fell while effector/memory populations rose.

Germline CDR1 reads SGHRS; CDR2 reads YFSETQ. The CDR3 is 12 residues long. Trimming took 4 bases from V and 7 from J; bases not matched to a gene: 4. This table comes from immunoSEQ multiplex PCR, and its TCRdb copy is limited to in-frame clones, with some not included. This table holds 20,000 to 25,000 clones, 92% found once. The gene calls are TRBV5-1 and TRBJ2-5, with TRBD2 matching 7 bases. The origin of this receptor is a woman in her 70s with pancreatic cancer. Some clones in this sample may be carry-over from other donors' samples. The specimen comprised peripheral blood, sampled from a patient treated with proton-based radiotherapy. CDR3 protein: CASSPTGGTQYF. CDR3 coding DNA: TGCGCCAGCAGCCCGACGGGGGGGACCCAGTACTTC.